The 2 T cell receptor beta chains below all came from one sample that was sequenced in a study of cytomegalovirus exposure and HLA in healthy donors. Produced via immunoSEQ multiplex PCR; TCRdb's table is partial and in-frame only. The repertoire includes tens of thousands of clones, approximately 94% of them detected once, and more than 3% sits in the top ten. The source material was PBMCs. The receptors derive from a woman under 30 in good health and CMV-seropositive.

This clone was picked up a small number of times. The chain recombines TRBV5-6 with TRBJ2-3; 9 nucleotides agree with TRBD1. Germline-derived CDR1 and CDR2 are SGHDT and YYEEEE. The CDR3 is made up of 15 amino acids. V lost 4 bases and J lost 2; bases outside the gene matches: 5. The CDR3 nucleotides read TGTGCCAGCAGCGCTGGGACAGGGCACACAGATACGCAGTATTTT. Translated, it gives CASSAGTGHTDTQYF. Complete variable domain (other parts from reference TRBV5-6 and TRBJ2-3): DAGVTQSPTHLIKTRGQQVTLRCSPKSGHDTVSWYQQALGQGPQFIFQYYEEEERQRGNFPDRFSGHQFPNYSSELNVNALLLGDSALYLCASSAGTGHTDTQYFGPGTRLTVL.

This chain uses TRBV7-3 with TRBJ1-1; TRBD1 is a possible D gene (5 bases). CDR1 is SGHTA and CDR2 is FQGTGA in the germline V gene. The CDR3 is 15 amino acids. V lost 4 bases to trimming and J lost 0 bases, with 12 bases between them. The CDR3 sequence is CASSSNGGMNTEAFF. In nucleotides, the CDR3 is TGTGCCAGCAGCTCTAACGGGGGAATGAACACTGAAGCTTTCTTT.